This T cell receptor (beta chain) was captured in a study of T-cell reconstitution after alpha-beta-depleted transplantation in children. Findings and caveats of the study: Several hundred rapidly expanded clones from non-depleted graft cells reportedly supplied alpha-beta T cells about two months post-transplant.

For this clonotype: Its target is unknown.

Per germline, CDR1 SGHRS and CDR2 YFSETQ. Deletions cut 0 bases from V and 8 bases from J, with 12 bases between. The length of the CDR3 is 14 residues. TCRbeta library preparation incorporated unique molecular identifiers. TCRdb fed the PCR reads into MiXCR, producing one record per CDR3 protein. Among fewer than 750,000 distinct CDR3 sequences listed, roughly 27% were seen once. The starting material was PBMCs, obtained before TCRalphabeta/CD19-depleted stem cell transplant. This TCR came from a boy under two years old with Wiskott-Aldrich syndrome, due to receive a stem cell transplant. V and J are TRBV5-1 and TRBJ2-1, with D possibly matching TRBD2 (5 bases). In nucleotides, the CDR3 is TGCGCCAGCAGCTTGGAGTCTAGCTTGGATGAGCAGTTCTTC. Protein product: CASSLESSLDEQFF.